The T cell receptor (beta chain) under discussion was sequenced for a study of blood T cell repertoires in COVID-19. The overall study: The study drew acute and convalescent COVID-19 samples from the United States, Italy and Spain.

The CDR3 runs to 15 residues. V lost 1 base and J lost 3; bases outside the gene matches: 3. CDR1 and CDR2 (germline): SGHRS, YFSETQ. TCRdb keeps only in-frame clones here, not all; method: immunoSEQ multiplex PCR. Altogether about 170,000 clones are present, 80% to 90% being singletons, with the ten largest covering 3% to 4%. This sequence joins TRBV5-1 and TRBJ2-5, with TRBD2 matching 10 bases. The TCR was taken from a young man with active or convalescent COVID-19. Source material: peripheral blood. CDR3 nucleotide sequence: TGCGCCAGCAGCTTGTTCACTAGCGGGGAAGAGACCCAGTACTTC. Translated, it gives CASSLFTSGEETQYF.